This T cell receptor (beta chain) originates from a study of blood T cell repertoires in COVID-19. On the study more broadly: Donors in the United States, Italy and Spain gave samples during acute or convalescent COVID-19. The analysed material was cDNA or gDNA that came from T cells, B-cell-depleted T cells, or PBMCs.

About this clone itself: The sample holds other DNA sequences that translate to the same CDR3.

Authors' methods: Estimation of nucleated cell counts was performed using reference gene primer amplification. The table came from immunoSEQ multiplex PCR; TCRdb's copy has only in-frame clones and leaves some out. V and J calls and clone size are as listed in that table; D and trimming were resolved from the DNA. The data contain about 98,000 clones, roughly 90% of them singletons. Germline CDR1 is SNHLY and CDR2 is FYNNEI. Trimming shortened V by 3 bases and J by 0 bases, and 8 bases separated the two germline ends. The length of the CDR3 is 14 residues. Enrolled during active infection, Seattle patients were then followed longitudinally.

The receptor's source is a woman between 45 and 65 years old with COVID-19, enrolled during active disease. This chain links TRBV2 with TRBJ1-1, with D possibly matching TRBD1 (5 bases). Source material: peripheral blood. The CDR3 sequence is CASSEGGLNTEAFF. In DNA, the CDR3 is TGTGCCAGCAGTGAGGGGGGGTTGAACACTGAAGCTTTCTTT.